This T cell receptor (beta chain) derives from a study of cytomegalovirus exposure and HLA in healthy donors. A multiplex PCR was run with 60 Vbeta primers and 13 Jbeta primers. The method was immunoSEQ multiplex PCR; TCRdb's version includes in-frame clones alone and lacks a portion of them. The table includes around 230,000 clones, 82% detected once. This CDR3 comprises 16 residues. V lost 4 bases and J 1 base, leaving 16 bases between the germline ends. From germline, CDR1 is SGHVS and CDR2 FQNEAQ. For this clone: Its specificity is not known.

General observations from the study: Researchers catalogued over 150 TCR beta chains as cytomegalovirus-associated. Rates of TCR association differed by HLA locus in a later analysis, with DRB1 highest and HLA-C lowest.

The rearrangement joins TRBV7-8 to TRBJ2-5; weak D call: TRBD1 (6 bases). This clonotype was obtained from a man in his forties in good health and CMV-seropositive. Sequencing was done on a sample of PBMCs. CDR3: CASSYLLGGPQETQYF. The CDR3 coding sequence is TGTGCCAGCAGCTATCTCTTAGGGGGACCCCAAGAGACCCAGTACTTC. Using reference TRBV7-8 and TRBJ2-5 for the parts outside the CDR3, the full variable domain is GAGVSQSPRYKVAKRGQDVALRCDPISGHVSLFWYQQALGQGPEFLTYFQNEAQLDKSGLPSDRFFAERPEGSVSTLKIQRTQQEDSAVYLCASSYLLGGPQETQYFGPGTRLLVL.